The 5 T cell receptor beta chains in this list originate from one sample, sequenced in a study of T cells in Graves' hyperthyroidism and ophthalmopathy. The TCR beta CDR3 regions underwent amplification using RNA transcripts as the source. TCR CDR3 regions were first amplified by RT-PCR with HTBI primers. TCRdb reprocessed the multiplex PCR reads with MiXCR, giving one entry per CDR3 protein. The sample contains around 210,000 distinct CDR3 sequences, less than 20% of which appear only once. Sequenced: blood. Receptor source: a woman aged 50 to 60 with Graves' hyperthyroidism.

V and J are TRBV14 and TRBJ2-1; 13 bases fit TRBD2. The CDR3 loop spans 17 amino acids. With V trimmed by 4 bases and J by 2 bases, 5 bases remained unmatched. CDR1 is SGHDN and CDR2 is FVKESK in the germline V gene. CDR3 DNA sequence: TGTGCCAGCAGCCCCGGACTAGCGGGAGACCCCTACAATGAGCAGTTCTTC. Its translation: CASSPGLAGDPYNEQFF.

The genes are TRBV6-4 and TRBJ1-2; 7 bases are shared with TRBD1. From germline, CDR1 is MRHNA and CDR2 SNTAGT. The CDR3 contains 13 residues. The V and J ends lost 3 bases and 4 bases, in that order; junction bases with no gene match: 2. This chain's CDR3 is CASSDPGGYGYTF. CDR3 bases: TGTGCCAGCAGTGATCCAGGGGGCTATGGCTACACCTTC.

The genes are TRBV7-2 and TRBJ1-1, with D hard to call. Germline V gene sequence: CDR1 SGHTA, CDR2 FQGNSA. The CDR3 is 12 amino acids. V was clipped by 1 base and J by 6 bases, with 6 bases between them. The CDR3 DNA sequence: TGTGCCAGCAGCTTAGTTGCTCCTGAAGCTTTCTTT. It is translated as CASSLVAPEAFF.

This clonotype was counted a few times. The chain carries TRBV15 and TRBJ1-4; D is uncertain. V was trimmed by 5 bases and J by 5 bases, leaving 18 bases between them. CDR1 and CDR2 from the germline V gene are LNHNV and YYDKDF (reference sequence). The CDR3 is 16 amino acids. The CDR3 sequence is CATSRGEAKPNEKLFF. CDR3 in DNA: TGTGCCACCAGCCGCGGGGAGGCCAAACCAAATGAAAAACTGTTTTTT.

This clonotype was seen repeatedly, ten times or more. The CDR3 DNA reads TGTGCCAGCAGCTTCCGTGGCAATGAGCAGTTCTTC. Translating gives CASSFRGNEQFF. The chain has TRBV7-3 and TRBJ2-1; no reliable D call. The CDR3 spans 12 residues. V dropped 3 bases and J dropped 6 bases, with 6 bases sitting between them. CDR1 is SGHTA and CDR2 is FQGTGA in the germline V gene.